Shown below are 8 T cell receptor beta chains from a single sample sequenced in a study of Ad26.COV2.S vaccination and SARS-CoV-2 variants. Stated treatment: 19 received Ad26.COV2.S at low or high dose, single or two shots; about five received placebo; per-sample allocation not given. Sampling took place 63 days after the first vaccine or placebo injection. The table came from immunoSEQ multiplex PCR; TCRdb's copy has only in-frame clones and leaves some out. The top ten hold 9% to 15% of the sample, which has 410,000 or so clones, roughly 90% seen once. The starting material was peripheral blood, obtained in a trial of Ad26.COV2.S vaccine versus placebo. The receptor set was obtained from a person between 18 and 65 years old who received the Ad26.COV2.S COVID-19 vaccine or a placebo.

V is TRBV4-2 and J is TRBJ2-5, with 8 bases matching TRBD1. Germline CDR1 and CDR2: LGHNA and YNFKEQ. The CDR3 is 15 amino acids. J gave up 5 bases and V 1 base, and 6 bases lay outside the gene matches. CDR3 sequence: CASSQGIRGRETQYF. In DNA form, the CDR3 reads TGTGCCAGCAGCCAAGGGATCAGGGGGCGGGAGACCCAGTACTTC.

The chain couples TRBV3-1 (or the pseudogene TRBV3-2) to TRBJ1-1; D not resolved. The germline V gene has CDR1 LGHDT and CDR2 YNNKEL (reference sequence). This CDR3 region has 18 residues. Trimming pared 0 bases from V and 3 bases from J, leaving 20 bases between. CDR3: CASSQEWFKESVDTEAFF. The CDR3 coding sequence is TGTGCCAGCAGCCAAGAGTGGTTCAAAGAATCGGTCGACACTGAAGCTTTCTTT.

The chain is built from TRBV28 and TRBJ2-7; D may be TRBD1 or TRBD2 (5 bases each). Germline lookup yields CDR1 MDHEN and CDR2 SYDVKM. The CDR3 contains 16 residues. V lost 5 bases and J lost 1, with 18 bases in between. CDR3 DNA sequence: TGTGCCAGCAGTCCGGGGCCGGGCGAGGAATCCTACGAGCAGTACTTC. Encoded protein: CASSPGPGEESYEQYF.

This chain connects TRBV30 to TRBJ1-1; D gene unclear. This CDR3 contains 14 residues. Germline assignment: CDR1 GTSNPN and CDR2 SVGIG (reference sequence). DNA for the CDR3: TGTGCTGGAGCTGGGAGCGAGCGGTCGACTGAAGCTTTCTTT. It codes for CAGAGSERSTEAFF.

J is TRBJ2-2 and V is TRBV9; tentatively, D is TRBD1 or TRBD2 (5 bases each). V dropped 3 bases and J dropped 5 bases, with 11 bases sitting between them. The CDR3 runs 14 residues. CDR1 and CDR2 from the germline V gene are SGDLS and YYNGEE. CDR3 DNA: TGTGCCAGCAGCGCCTGGGACGGTACCGGGGAGCTGTTTTTT. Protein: CASSAWDGTGELFF.

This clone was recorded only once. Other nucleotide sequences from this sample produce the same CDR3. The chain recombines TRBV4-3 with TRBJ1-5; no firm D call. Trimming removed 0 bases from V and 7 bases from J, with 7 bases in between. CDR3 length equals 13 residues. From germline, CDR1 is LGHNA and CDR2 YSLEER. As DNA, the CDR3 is TGCGCCAGCAGCCAAGATCGAGAGCAGCCCCAGCATTTT. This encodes CASSQDREQPQHF.

Written as DNA, the CDR3 is TGTGCCAGCAGGCGGACCGGGACAGGGAATCAGCCCCAGCATTTT. Encoded protein: CASRRTGTGNQPQHF. The chain carries TRBV27 and TRBJ1-5; 9 bases align to TRBD1. With V trimmed by 6 bases and J by 4 bases, 7 bases remained unmatched. Germline V gene sequence: CDR1 MNHEY, CDR2 SMNVEV (reference sequence). This CDR3 spans 15 amino acids.

CDR3 in DNA: TGTGCCAGCAGCTTGGAGGCTGGGGCCAACGTCCTGACTTTC. Protein product: CASSLEAGANVLTF. This chain connects TRBV5-4 to TRBJ2-6; D is uncertain. Trimming cost V 0 bases and J 2 bases, with 3 bases left between them. Germline V gives CDR1 SGHNT, CDR2 YYREEE (reference sequence). There are 14 residues in the CDR3. Full variable domain (remainder filled in from reference TRBV5-4 and TRBJ2-6): ETGVTQSPTHLIKTRGQQVTLRCSSQSGHNTVSWYQQALGQGPQFIFQYYREEENGRGNFPPRFSGLQFPNYSSELNVNALELDDSALYLCASSLEAGANVLTFGAGSRLTVL.